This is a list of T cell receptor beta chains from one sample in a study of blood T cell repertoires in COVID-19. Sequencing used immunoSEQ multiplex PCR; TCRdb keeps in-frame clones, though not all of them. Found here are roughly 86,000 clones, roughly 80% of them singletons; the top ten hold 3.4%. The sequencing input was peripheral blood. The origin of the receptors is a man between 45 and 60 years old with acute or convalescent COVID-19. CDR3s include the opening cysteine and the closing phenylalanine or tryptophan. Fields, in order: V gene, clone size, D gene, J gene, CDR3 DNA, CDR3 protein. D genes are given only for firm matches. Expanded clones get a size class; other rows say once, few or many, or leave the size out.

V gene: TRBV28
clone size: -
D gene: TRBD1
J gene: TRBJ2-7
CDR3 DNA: TGTGCCAGCAGCTCGTCCGGGACAGGAGGCTACGAGCAGTACTTC
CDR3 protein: CASSSSGTGGYEQYF

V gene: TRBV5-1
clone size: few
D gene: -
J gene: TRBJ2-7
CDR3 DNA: TGCGTCACCAGGGACACCAGCTCCTACGAGCAGTACTTC
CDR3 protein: CVTRDTSSYEQYF

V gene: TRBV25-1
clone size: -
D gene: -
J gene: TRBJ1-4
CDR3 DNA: TGTGCCAGCAGTGACTCTAGAAAACTGTTTTTT
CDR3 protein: CASSDSRKLFF

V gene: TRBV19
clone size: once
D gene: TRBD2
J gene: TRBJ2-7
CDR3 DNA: TGTGCCAGTAGTAACCCCTCGGGACTATCCTACGAGCAGTACTTC
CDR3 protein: CASSNPSGLSYEQYF

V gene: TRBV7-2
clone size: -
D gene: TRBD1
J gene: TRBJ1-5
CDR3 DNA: TGTGCCAGCAGCTTAGCCACAGGGGGGAATCAGCCCCAGCATTTT
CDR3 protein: CASSLATGGNQPQHF

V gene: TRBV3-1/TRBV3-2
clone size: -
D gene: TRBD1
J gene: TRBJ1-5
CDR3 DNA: TGTGCCAGCAGCCAAGATACAGGGGGGGGTCAGCCCCAGCATTTT
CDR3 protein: CASSQDTGGGQPQHF

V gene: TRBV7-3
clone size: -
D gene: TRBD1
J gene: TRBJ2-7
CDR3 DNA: TGTGCCAGCAGCTTAACGGCGCAGGGGGCAGGCGAGCAGTACTTC
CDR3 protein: CASSLTAQGAGEQYF

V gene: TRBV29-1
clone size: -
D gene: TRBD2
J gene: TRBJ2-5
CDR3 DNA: TGCAGCTTACTGGGGCTAGCGGATCAAGAGACCCAGTACTTC
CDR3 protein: CSLLGLADQETQYF

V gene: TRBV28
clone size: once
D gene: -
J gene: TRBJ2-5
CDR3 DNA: TGTGCCAGCAGTTCCCAGGGATCGACCGGTGGGGAGACCCAGTACTTC
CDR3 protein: CASSSQGSTGGETQYF

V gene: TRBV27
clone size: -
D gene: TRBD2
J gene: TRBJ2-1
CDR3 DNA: TGTGCCAGCAGTTTAGGAGCTAGCGGTTTTACCTACAATGAGCAGTTCTTC
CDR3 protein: CASSLGASGFTYNEQFF

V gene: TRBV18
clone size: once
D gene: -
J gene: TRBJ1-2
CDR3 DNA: TGTGCCAGCTCACCCTCGAGGGAGTCCGCTGGCTACACCTTC
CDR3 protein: CASSPSRESAGYTF

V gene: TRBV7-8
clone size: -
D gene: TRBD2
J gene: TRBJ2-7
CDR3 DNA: TGTGCCAGCAGCCAAAGGGAGGGCCGCTACGAGCAGTACTTC
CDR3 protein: CASSQREGRYEQYF

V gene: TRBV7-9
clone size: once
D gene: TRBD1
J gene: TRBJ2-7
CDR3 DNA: TGTGCCAGCAGCCCAAGACAGGGGGTCTTCTACGAGCAGTACTTC
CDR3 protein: CASSPRQGVFYEQYF

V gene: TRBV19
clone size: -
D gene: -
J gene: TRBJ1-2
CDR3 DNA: TGTGCCAGTAGTATAGCGAGTTATGGCTACACCTTC
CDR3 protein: CASSIASYGYTF

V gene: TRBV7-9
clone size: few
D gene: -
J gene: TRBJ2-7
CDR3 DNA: TGTGCCAGCAGTACTACAGGGCTGAGCTCCTACGAGCAGTACTTC
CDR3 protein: CASSTTGLSSYEQYF

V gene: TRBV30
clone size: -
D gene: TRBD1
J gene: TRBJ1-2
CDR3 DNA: TGTGCCTGGAGTGCGGCAGGGGGCGGCCGAGAATTGGGCTACACCTTC
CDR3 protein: CAWSAAGGGRELGYTF

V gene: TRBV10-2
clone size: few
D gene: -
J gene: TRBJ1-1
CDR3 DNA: TGCGCCAGCAGTGAGTTGGCAGGGGAGTACACTGAAGCTTTCTTT
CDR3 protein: CASSELAGEYTEAFF

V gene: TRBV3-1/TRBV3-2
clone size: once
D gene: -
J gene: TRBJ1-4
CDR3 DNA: TGTGCCAGCAGCCAGACCGGCAGGGGTAATGAAAAACTGTTTTTT
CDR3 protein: CASSQTGRGNEKLFF

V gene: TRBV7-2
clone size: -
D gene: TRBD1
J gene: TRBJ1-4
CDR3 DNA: TGTGCCAGCAGCTTCCGTTGGACAGGGACAAATGAAAAACTGTTTTTT
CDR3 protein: CASSFRWTGTNEKLFF

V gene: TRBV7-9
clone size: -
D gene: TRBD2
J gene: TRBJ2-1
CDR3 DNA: TGTGCCAGCAGCCCACTAGCGGGGTACAATGAGCAGTTCTTC
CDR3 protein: CASSPLAGYNEQFF